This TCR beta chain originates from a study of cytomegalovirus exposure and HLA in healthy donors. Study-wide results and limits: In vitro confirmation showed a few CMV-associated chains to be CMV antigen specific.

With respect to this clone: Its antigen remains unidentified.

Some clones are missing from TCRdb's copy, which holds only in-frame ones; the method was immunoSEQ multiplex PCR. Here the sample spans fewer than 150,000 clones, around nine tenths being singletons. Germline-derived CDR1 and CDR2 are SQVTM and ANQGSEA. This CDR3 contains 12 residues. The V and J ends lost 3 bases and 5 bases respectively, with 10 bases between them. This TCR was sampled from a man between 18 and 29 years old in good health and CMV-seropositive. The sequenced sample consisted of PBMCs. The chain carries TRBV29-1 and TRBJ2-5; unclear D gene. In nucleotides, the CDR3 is TGCAGCGTTGATACAGCCTCCGAGACCCAGTACTTC. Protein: CSVDTASETQYF. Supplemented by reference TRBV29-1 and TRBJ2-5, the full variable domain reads SAVISQKPSRDICQRGTSLTIQCQVDSQVTMMFWYRQQPGQSLTLIATANQGSEATYESGFVIDKFPISRPNLTFSTLTVSNMSPEDSSIYLCSVDTASETQYFGPGTRLLVL.